The 4 T cell receptor beta chains in this list originate from one sample, sequenced in a study of blood T cell repertoires in COVID-19. The protocol was immunoSEQ multiplex PCR, while the TCRdb copy is restricted to in-frame clones and leaves out a portion. Among roughly 70,000 clones listed, roughly 80% were seen once. Sequencing input: peripheral blood. Receptors originate from a man aged 55 to 70 with acute or convalescent COVID-19.

This chain links TRBV3-1 (or the pseudogene TRBV3-2) with TRBJ2-1; no reliable D call. The V gene lost 1 base and the J gene lost 9 bases, with 10 bases spanning the gap. The CDR3 is 13 residues long. Germline V gene sequence: CDR1 LGHDT, CDR2 YNNKEL (reference sequence). CDR3 loop: CASSQVVRGEQFF. The CDR3 DNA reads TGTGCCAGCAGCCAAGTAGTGCGTGGTGAGCAGTTCTTC.

The chain is built from TRBV7-3 and TRBJ2-3; TRBD1 agrees at 9 bases. This CDR3 contains 14 residues. Trimming took 5 bases from V and 4 from J; bases not matched to a gene: 4. Germline V lookup: CDR1 SGHTA, CDR2 FQGTGA. The CDR3 region is CASSLTGGADTQYF. CDR3 DNA sequence: TGTGCCAGCAGCCTTACAGGGGGCGCAGATACGCAGTATTTT.

The CDR3 sequence: CASSLTAGGSYEQYF. For the CDR3, the DNA is TGCGCCAGCAGCTTAACAGCGGGAGGGTCCTACGAGCAGTACTTC. The chain joins TRBV5-1 to TRBJ2-7; 10 bases are a match to TRBD2. Trimming cost V 2 bases and J 1 base; bases outside gene matches: 3. CDR3 length equals 15 residues. Germline values: CDR1 SGHRS, CDR2 YFSETQ.

V usage is TRBV21-1 and J usage is TRBJ2-5; the table assigns TRBD2, which was not confirmed against the DNA. TRBV21-1 corresponds to a pseudogene. The CDR3 sequence is 14 residues long. Here the CDR3 reads CASSHDYIQETQYF. The DNA for the CDR3 is TGTGCCAGCAGCCACGACTATATCCAAGAGACCCAGTACTTC.